The T cell receptor (beta chain) described here comes from a study of blood T cell repertoires in COVID-19. The wider study: Specimens from acute and convalescent COVID-19 originated in the United States, Italy and Spain. T cells, B-cell-depleted T cells, or PBMCs supplied cDNA or gDNA.

Trimming shortened V by 4 bases and J by 4 bases, and 11 bases separated the two germline ends. Germline V lookup: CDR1 MNHEY, CDR2 SMNVEV (reference sequence). CDR3 size: 13 residues. Original methodology: Researchers report that nucleated cell counts were estimated from reference gene primer amplification. Produced via immunoSEQ multiplex PCR; TCRdb's table is partial and in-frame only. The DNA was the basis for D and trimming; V, J and clone size are from that table. The data contain about 170,000 clones, roughly 85% of them singletons. Sequencing input: peripheral blood. The chain recombines TRBV27 with TRBJ2-7, with D possibly matching TRBD1 (5 bases). The receptor was isolated from a woman older than 75 with active or convalescent COVID-19. CDR3 in amino acids: CASSWGRPYEQYF. CDR3 sequence (DNA): TGTGCCAGCAGTTGGGGCAGGCCATACGAGCAGTACTTC.